The T cell receptor beta chain under discussion was sequenced for a study of shared clonotypes between healthy human individuals. V shed 7 bases, J shed 3 bases, and the junction held 1 base outside the gene matches. The CDR3 runs to 13 residues. CDR1 is SGDLS, CDR2 YYNGEE, per germline. Over several immunoSEQ plates, each subset's genomic DNA was distributed in even portions. Generated by immunoSEQ multiplex PCR, the TCRdb table keeps only in-frame clones and is missing some. The sample has roughly 500,000 clones, roughly 80% seen once. The V call is TRBV9, the J call TRBJ2-1; TRBD2 matches 10 bases. The sequence derives from a woman aged 35 to 49 in good health. Some clones in this sample may be carry-over from other donors' samples. The sample was PBMCs. CDR3 protein: CASGLADYNEQFF. CDR3 sequence (DNA): TGTGCCAGCGGACTAGCGGACTACAATGAGCAGTTCTTC. Full variable domain (missing parts from reference TRBV9 and TRBJ2-1): DSGVTQTPKHLITATGQRVTLRCSPRSGDLSVYWYQQSLDQGLQFLIQYYNGEERAKGNILERFSAQQFPDLHSELNLSSLELGDSALYFCASGLADYNEQFFGPGTRLTVL.